A single sample gave rise to the 25 T cell receptor beta chains below, sequenced in a study of a mutant IDH1 vaccine in newly diagnosed glioma. Repertoires were generated with immunoSEQ multiplex PCR, while TCRdb's copy carries only in-frame clones and drops some. The table has over 60,000 clones, 80% to 90% seen once. Described time point: week 35, safety follow-up. Alongside topical imiquimod, each dose of vaccine comprised 300 ug of mutant IDH1 20-mer peptide. These receptors have no known antigen. The source material was PBMCs, sampled from a glioma patient whose treatment included an IDH1 peptide vaccine. These TCRs come from a man in his forties with glioma.

The rearrangement uses TRBV18 and TRBJ2-3; 10 positions agree with TRBD2. Trimming removed 5 bases from V and 0 bases from J; junction bases left unmatched: 2. Germline V gene lookup returns CDR1 KGHSH and CDR2 LQKENI. The CDR3 loop spans 15 amino acids. The CDR3 region is CASSVLAGSTDTQYF. The DNA of the CDR3 is TGTGCCAGCTCAGTACTAGCGGGGAGCACAGATACGCAGTATTTT.

The chain carries TRBV4-2 and TRBJ1-5, with TRBD1 matching 7 bases. Germline V lookup: CDR1 LGHNA, CDR2 YNFKEQ. V lost 3 bases and J lost 2; bases outside the gene matches: 10. CDR3 length: 17 residues. CDR3 in amino acids: CASSHSRDSTGNQPQHF. CDR3 DNA sequence: TGTGCCAGCAGCCATTCTCGGGACAGCACGGGCAATCAGCCCCAGCATTTT.

This clone showed up just once. The chain recombines TRBV27 with TRBJ2-5; 7 bases line up with TRBD2. CDR1 MNHEY and CDR2 SMNVEV come from the germline V gene (reference sequence). The V and J ends lost 6 bases and 0 bases, in that order; junction bases with no gene match: 16. The CDR3 spans 18 residues. The CDR3 spells CASREKRGPHQYQETQYF. For the CDR3, the DNA is TGTGCCAGCAGAGAGAAGCGGGGCCCACACCAGTACCAAGAGACCCAGTACTTC.

In this sample, this clone turned up a few times. V and J are TRBV4-2 and TRBJ1-1; D not certain. Germline V gene lookup returns CDR1 LGHNA and CDR2 YNFKEQ. CDR3 length: 14 residues. Trimming stripped 3 bases from V and 1 base from J, with 9 bases between. The CDR3 DNA reads TGTGCCAGCAGCCAGCAGAGAGCGAACACTGAAGCTTTCTTT. Its translation is CASSQQRANTEAFF.

J is TRBJ2-7 and V is TRBV5-6; 8 bases are a match to TRBD1. The CDR3 runs to 14 residues. Looked up from germline, CDR1 is SGHDT and CDR2 is YYEEEE. The J segment lost 4 bases and the V segment lost 2 bases, leaving 5 bases of the junction unmatched. Written as DNA, the CDR3 is TGTGCCAGCAGCTTTTGGCAGGGGGCTTACGAGCAGTACTTC. It codes for CASSFWQGAYEQYF.

This rearrangement joins TRBV28 to TRBJ2-1; 7 bases are shared with TRBD2. V trimming: 7 bases; J trimming: 7 bases; junction bases outside the gene matches: 16. CDR1 is MDHEN, CDR2 SYDVKM, per germline. CDR3 length equals 16 residues. This CDR3 is CASIPTAGRTGNEQFF. The CDR3 DNA follows: TGTGCCAGCATCCCGACAGCGGGAAGGACCGGTAATGAGCAGTTCTTC.

The J gene is TRBJ2-3, the V gene TRBV19, with 10 bases that match TRBD1. The CDR3 contains 19 residues. Germline V gives CDR1 LNHDA, CDR2 SQIVND (reference sequence). J was trimmed by 4 bases and V by 3 bases; bases with no gene match: 16. The CDR3 DNA sequence: TGTGCCAGTAGTATCCGGGACAGGGGACAACATACCCCCGCAGATACGCAGTATTTT. As protein: CASSIRDRGQHTPADTQYF.

The CDR3 nucleotides are TGTGCCTGGAGTCTTAAAGGGAAGCAGCCCCAGCATTTT. Amino acid sequence: CAWSLKGKQPQHF. This chain uses TRBV30 with TRBJ1-5; no firm D call. CDR1 and CDR2 from the germline V gene are GTSNPN and SVGIG (reference sequence). The germline V and J ends were trimmed by 2 bases and 7 bases, with 12 bases remaining between them. The CDR3 runs 13 residues.

Concerning this clone: A read error may account for a junction end that differs from germline. The gene calls are TRBV7-7 and TRBJ2-2; D may be TRBD1 or TRBD2 (5 bases each). Germline V lookup: CDR1 SSHAT, CDR2 FNYEAQ (reference sequence). The CDR3 loop spans 14 amino acids. The CDR3, as DNA: TGTGCTAGCAGCTTAGCGAGGGGATACGGGGAGCTGTTTTTT. Translated, it gives CASSLARGYGELFF.

The chain combines TRBV7-9 with TRBJ2-1, with TRBD2 matching over 9 bases. With 5 bases clipped from V and 3 bases from J, the junction kept 8 bases outside the gene matches. Per the germline V gene, CDR1 is SEHNR and CDR2 is FQNEAQ (reference sequence). There are 16 residues in the CDR3. The CDR3 DNA reads TGTGCCAGCAGCAAAACTAGCGGGCGACTCTACAATGAGCAGTTCTTC. It specifies CASSKTSGRLYNEQFF.

The chain has TRBV19 and TRBJ2-1; a weak D match, TRBD1 (6 bases). Trimming shortened V by 5 bases and J by 7 bases, and 15 bases separated the two germline ends. This CDR3 has 14 amino acids. Germline CDR1 LNHDA, CDR2 SQIVND (reference sequence). The DNA for the CDR3 is TGTGCCAGTAGTCCCTCCCATGACAGGAATGAGCAGTTCTTC. Protein product: CASSPSHDRNEQFF.

The V gene is TRBV9, the J gene TRBJ2-7; 8 positions match TRBD2. This CDR3 has 17 residues. V lost 3 bases, J lost 4 bases, and 15 bases stayed unmatched. CDR1 and CDR2 (germline): SGDLS, YYNGEE. CDR3: CASSAHARGGPSYEQYF. DNA for the CDR3: TGTGCCAGCAGCGCCCACGCACGGGGGGGGCCGTCGTACGAGCAGTACTTC.

The rearrangement links TRBV29-1 to TRBJ2-7; maybe TRBD1 (5 bases). This CDR3 contains 12 residues. Trimming took 4 bases from V and 4 from J, leaving 11 bases between them. CDR1 SQVTM and CDR2 ANQGSEA come from the germline V gene. The CDR3 here is CSVGGQAYEQYF. The DNA for the CDR3 is TGCAGCGTTGGGGGCCAGGCATACGAGCAGTACTTC.

The chain uses TRBV11-3 and TRBJ2-1, with 7 bases lining up with TRBD1. V lost 2 bases and J lost 7; bases outside the gene matches: 5. This CDR3 has 14 residues. CDR1 and CDR2 (germline): SGHNT, YENEEA. CDR3 DNA: TGTGCCAGCAGCTTAAATCAGGGGGAGAATGAGCAGTTCTTC. Protein sequence: CASSLNQGENEQFF.

The rearrangement joins TRBV7-2 to TRBJ2-7; D tentatively reads TRBD1 or TRBD2 (5 bases each). The V gene's germline CDR1 is SGHTA and CDR2 FQGNSA. There are 15 residues in the CDR3. Trimming took 1 base from V and 1 from J, leaving 11 bases between them. The CDR3 sequence: CASSLVRDVSYEQYF. CDR3 nucleotide sequence: TGTGCCAGCAGCTTAGTAAGGGACGTATCCTACGAGCAGTACTTC.

The chain employs TRBV7-2 and TRBJ2-1; D possibly matches TRBD1 or TRBD2 (5 bases each). Per germline, CDR1 SGHTA and CDR2 FQGNSA. V dropped 1 base and J dropped 5 bases, with 12 bases sitting between them. The length of the CDR3 is 15 residues. The DNA for the CDR3 is TGTGCCAGCAGCTTAGGGGACCGAACCCACAATGAGCAGTTCTTC. Translated: CASSLGDRTHNEQFF. Looking up the rest from reference TRBV7-2 and TRBJ2-1 gives the full variable domain: GAGVSQSPSNKVTEKGKDVELRCDPISGHTALYWYRQSLGQGLEFLIYFQGNSAPDKSGLPSDRFSAERTGGSVSTLTIQRTQQEDSAVYLCASSLGDRTHNEQFFGPGTRLTVL.

The J gene is TRBJ1-2, the V gene TRBV7-2, with D unresolved. V lost 0 bases and J lost 4, with 18 bases in between. From germline, CDR1 is SGHTA and CDR2 FQGNSA. The CDR3 is 17 amino acids. CDR3 coding DNA: TGTGCCAGCAGCTTAGCGGCCCTAGGAGGGTTAGGCTATGGCTACACCTTC. Protein: CASSLAALGGLGYGYTF. The entire variable domain, with the rest obtained from reference TRBV7-2 and TRBJ1-2, is as follows: GAGVSQSPSNKVTEKGKDVELRCDPISGHTALYWYRQSLGQGLEFLIYFQGNSAPDKSGLPSDRFSAERTGGSVSTLTIQRTQQEDSAVYLCASSLAALGGLGYGYTFGSGTRLTVV.

J is TRBJ2-1 and V is TRBV5-1; D is undetermined. There are 16 residues in the CDR3. V shed 0 bases and J shed 0 bases, with 10 bases lying between them. Germline CDR1 and CDR2: SGHRS and YFSETQ. CDR3 sequence (DNA): TGCGCCAGCAGCTTGGATCTGATCAGCTCCTACAATGAGCAGTTCTTC. Protein product: CASSLDLISSYNEQFF. The entire variable domain, with the rest obtained from reference TRBV5-1 and TRBJ2-1, is as follows: KAGVTQTPRYLIKTRGQQVTLSCSPISGHRSVSWYQQTPGQGLQFLFEYFSETQRNKGNFPGRFSGRQFSNSRSEMNVSTLELGDSALYLCASSLDLISSYNEQFFGPGTRLTVL.

This clone has more than one count but fewer than ten. The gene calls are TRBV10-3 and TRBJ1-1; D perhaps matches TRBD1 (5 bases). The CDR3 length is 16 residues. Trimming cost V 4 bases and J 3 bases, with 18 bases left between them. Germline lookup yields CDR1 ENHRY and CDR2 SYGVKD. DNA for the CDR3: TGTGCCATCAGTGCCAGGGACGGGAAGACGGACACTGAAGCTTTCTTT. Protein sequence: CAISARDGKTDTEAFF.

This chain joins TRBV5-1 and TRBJ1-1; the D gene is possibly TRBD1 (5 bases). This CDR3 is built from 18 residues. Deletions cut 1 base from V and 7 bases from J, with 26 bases between. Germline values: CDR1 SGHRS, CDR2 YFSETQ. Written as DNA, the CDR3 is TGCGCCAGCAGCTTGAGTACCTGGAGGGGCCCCTGGATACATGAAGCTTTCTTT. Its translation: CASSLSTWRGPWIHEAFF.

The chain recombines TRBV27 with TRBJ2-3; TRBD2 matches at 12 bases. With V trimmed by 5 bases and J by 1 base, 13 bases remained unmatched. Germline values: CDR1 MNHEY, CDR2 SMNVEV (reference sequence). This CDR3 spans 19 amino acids. CDR3 residues: CASSPNSGLAGVGTDTQYF. In DNA, the CDR3 is TGTGCCAGCAGTCCCAACTCGGGACTAGCGGGCGTTGGCACAGATACGCAGTATTTT.

The V call is TRBV19, the J call TRBJ2-7; TRBD2 aligns across 12 bases. The J segment lost 7 bases and the V segment lost 5 bases, leaving 6 bases of the junction unmatched. CDR3 length: 14 amino acids. Germline V gives CDR1 LNHDA, CDR2 SQIVND (reference sequence). The CDR3 spells CASSSTSGRWEQYF. CDR3 nucleotide sequence: TGTGCCAGTAGTTCTACTAGCGGGAGGTGGGAGCAGTACTTC.

The J gene is TRBJ1-2, the V gene TRBV7-2; possible D gene TRBD1, 5 bases. Trimming cost V 5 bases and J 4 bases, with 17 bases left between them. The germline V gene has CDR1 SGHTA and CDR2 FQGNSA. CDR3 length equals 15 residues. Here the CDR3 DNA reads TGTGCCAGCAGCCTTTGGAGAGGGGAGGTCTATGGCTACACCTTC. Protein sequence: CASSLWRGEVYGYTF. The complete variable domain, with remaining parts taken from reference TRBV7-2 and TRBJ1-2, reads GAGVSQSPSNKVTEKGKDVELRCDPISGHTALYWYRQSLGQGLEFLIYFQGNSAPDKSGLPSDRFSAERTGGSVSTLTIQRTQQEDSAVYLCASSLWRGEVYGYTFGSGTRLTVV.

This clone was seen a handful of times. The rearrangement joins TRBV6-5 to TRBJ1-5; D unresolved. Germline-derived CDR1 and CDR2 are MNHEY and SVGAGI. This CDR3 has 15 amino acids. V gave up 3 bases and J gave up 2 bases, with 11 bases separating them. CDR3 sequence: CASSYSLGGNQPQHF. DNA of the CDR3: TGTGCCAGCAGTTATAGTCTGGGCGGCAATCAGCCCCAGCATTTT.

This rearrangement joins TRBV28 to TRBJ2-4, with 11 positions matching TRBD2. Losses at the gene ends were 6 bases for V and 0 bases for J; bases not matched to a gene: 13. This CDR3 region has 19 residues. CDR1 is MDHEN, CDR2 SYDVKM, per germline. CDR3 nucleotides: TGTGCCAGCAGCCCCTGGTTAGCGGGAGGGACCCTAGCCAAAAACATTCAGTACTTC. It yields the protein CASSPWLAGGTLAKNIQYF.